Described below is a single T cell receptor beta chain sequence and its context. Its cognate antigen is unknown. The data were taken from a study of cytomegalovirus exposure and HLA in healthy donors. Overall study context: Falling in the Caucasian-associated ancestry cluster were 80% to 90% of 300 to 500 genotyped donors.

General study points: Most TCR beta V segments were productive about 87% or about 30% of the time in an earlier analysis. The study designated 150 to 200 TCR beta chains cytomegalovirus-associated.

It was with 60 Vbeta and 13 Jbeta primers that the PCR ran. Repertoires were generated with immunoSEQ multiplex PCR, while TCRdb's copy carries only in-frame clones and drops some. This sample's clone table lists tens of thousands of clones. The CDR3 covers 15 residues. CDR1 is SGDLS, CDR2 YYNGEE, per germline. V was clipped by 0 bases and J by 4 bases, with 13 bases between them. Material for sequencing was PBMCs. The gene calls are TRBV9 and TRBJ2-5; a possible D gene is TRBD2 (7 bases). This receptor was taken from a female donor in good health and CMV-seronegative. CDR3 nucleotides: TGTGCCAGCAGCGTAGGTGGGAGGGGGGCAGAGACCCAGTACTTC. Translation gives CASSVGGRGAETQYF.